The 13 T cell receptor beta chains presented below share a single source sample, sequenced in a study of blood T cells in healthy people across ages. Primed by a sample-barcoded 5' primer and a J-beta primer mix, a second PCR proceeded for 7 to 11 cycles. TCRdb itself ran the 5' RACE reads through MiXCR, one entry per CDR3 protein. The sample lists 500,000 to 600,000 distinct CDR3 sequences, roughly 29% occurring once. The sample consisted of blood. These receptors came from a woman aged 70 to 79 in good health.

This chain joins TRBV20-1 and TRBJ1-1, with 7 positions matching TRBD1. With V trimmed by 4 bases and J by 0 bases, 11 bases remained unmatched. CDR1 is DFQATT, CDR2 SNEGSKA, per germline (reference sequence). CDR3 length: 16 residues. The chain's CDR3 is CSAIPRTGLVNTEAFF. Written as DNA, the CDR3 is TGCAGTGCTATACCCCGGACAGGATTGGTGAACACTGAAGCTTTCTTT.

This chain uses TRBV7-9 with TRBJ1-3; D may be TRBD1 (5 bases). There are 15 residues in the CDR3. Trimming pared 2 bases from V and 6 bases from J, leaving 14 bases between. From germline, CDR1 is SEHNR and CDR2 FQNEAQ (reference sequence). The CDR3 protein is CASSLSTQAVNTIYF. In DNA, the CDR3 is TGTGCCAGCAGCTTAAGTACACAGGCTGTAAACACCATATATTTT. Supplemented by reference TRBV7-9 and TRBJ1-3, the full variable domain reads DTGVSQNPRHKITKRGQNVTFRCDPISEHNRLYWYRQTLGQGPEFLTYFQNEAQLEKSRLLSDRFSAERPKGSFSTLEIQRTEQGDSAMYLCASSLSTQAVNTIYFGEGSWLTVV.

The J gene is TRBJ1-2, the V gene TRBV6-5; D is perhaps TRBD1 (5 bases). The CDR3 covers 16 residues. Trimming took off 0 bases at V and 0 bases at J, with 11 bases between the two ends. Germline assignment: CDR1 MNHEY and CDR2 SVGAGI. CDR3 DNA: TGTGCCAGCAGTTACTCGATGTGGGGACCTAACTATGGCTACACCTTC. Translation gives CASSYSMWGPNYGYTF.

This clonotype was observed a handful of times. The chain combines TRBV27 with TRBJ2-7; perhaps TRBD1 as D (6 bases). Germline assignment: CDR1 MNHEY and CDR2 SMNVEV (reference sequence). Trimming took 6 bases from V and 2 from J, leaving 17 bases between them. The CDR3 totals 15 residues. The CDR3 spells CASSHHETGTYEQYF. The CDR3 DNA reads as TGTGCCAGCAGCCACCACGAAACAGGGACCTACGAGCAGTACTTC.

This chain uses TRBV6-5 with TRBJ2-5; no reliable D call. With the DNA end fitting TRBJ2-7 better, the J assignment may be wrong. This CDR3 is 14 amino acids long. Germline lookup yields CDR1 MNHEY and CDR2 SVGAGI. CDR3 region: CASSSRYAQDEQYF. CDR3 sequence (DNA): TGTGCCAGCAGTTCAAGGTATGCTCAGGACGAGCAGTACTTC.

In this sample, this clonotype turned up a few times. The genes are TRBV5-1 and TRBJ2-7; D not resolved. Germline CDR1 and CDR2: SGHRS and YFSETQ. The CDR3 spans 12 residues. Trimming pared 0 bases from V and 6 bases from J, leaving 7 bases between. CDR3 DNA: TGCGCCAGCAGCTTGGAGGCTAGCGAGCAGTACTTC. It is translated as CASSLEASEQYF.

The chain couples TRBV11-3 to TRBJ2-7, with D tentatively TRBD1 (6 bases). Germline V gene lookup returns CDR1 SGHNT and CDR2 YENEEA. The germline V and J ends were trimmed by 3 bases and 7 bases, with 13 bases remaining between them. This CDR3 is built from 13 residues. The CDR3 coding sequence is TGTGCCAGCAGCTTCGGGACACTTAGGGAGCAGTACTTC. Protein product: CASSFGTLREQYF.

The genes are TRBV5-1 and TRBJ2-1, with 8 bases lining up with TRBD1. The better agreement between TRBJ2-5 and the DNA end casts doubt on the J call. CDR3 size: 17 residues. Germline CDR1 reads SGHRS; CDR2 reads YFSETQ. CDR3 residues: CASSLGRMDRVIETQYF. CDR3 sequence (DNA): TGCGCCAGCAGCTTGGGACGTATGGACAGGGTTATTGAGACCCAGTACTTC.

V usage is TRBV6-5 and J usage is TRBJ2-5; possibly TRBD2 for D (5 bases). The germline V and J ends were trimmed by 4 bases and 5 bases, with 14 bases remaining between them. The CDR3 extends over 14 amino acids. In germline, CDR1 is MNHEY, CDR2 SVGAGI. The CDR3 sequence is CASSFPGGRETQYF. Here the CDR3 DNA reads TGTGCCAGCAGTTTTCCAGGAGGAAGGGAGACCCAGTACTTC.

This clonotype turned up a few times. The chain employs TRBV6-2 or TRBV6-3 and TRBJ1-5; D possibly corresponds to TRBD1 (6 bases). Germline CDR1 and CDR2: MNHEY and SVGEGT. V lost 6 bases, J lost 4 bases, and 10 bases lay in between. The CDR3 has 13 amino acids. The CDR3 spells CASSSDRNQPQHF. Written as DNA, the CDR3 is TGTGCCAGCAGCTCTGACAGGAATCAGCCCCAGCATTTT.

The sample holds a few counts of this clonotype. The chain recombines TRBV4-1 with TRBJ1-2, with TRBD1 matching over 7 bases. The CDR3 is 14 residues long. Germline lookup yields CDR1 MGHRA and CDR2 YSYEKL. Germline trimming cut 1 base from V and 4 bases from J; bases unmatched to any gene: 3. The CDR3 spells CASSQVGQTYGYTF. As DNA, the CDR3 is TGCGCCAGCAGCCAAGTGGGACAGACCTATGGCTACACCTTC.

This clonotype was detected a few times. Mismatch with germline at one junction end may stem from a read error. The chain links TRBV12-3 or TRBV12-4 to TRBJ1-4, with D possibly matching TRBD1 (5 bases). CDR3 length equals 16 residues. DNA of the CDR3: TGTGCCAGCAGGCCCGCAGGGAGAACAACTAATGAAAAGCTGTTTTTT. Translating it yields CASRPAGRTTNEKLFF.

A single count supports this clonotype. This CDR3 reads CASTGTDLYNEQFF. Here the CDR3 DNA reads TGCGCCAGCACCGGGACAGATTTATACAATGAGCAGTTCTTC. The V and J genes are TRBV10-2 and TRBJ2-1, with 7 bases that match TRBD1. V gave up 7 bases and J gave up 4 bases; unmatched junction bases: 7. The CDR3 spans 14 residues. Germline V lookup: CDR1 WSHSY, CDR2 SAAADI.